A selection of T cell receptor beta chains follows, all from one sample in a study of shared clonotypes between healthy human individuals. TCRdb keeps only in-frame clones here, not all; method: immunoSEQ multiplex PCR. The sample lists over a million clones, about 80% occurring once. Sequencing was performed on memory CD4+ T cells sorted from blood. The receptors were sampled from a young man in good health. The CDR3 runs from the conserved cysteine through the conserved F or W. D genes are given only for firm matches. Expanded clones get a size class; other rows say once, few or many, or leave the size out.

V gene	D gene	clone size	J gene	CDR3 DNA	CDR3 protein
TRBV27	-	-	TRBJ2-3	TGTGCCAGCAGTTTAGGCGGGATGGGGCCCGATACGCAGTATTTT	CASSLGGMGPDTQYF
TRBV7-9	-	-	TRBJ1-2	TGTGCCAGCAGCTCGAAGGAAGGGAACTATGGCTACACCTTC	CASSSKEGNYGYTF
TRBV18	-	-	TRBJ2-1	TGTGCCAGCTCACCAGCAGGAGATCGCTTCTTC	CASSPAGDRFF
TRBV2	-	few	TRBJ1-2	TGTGCCAGAAGCCGGGACCCTCCTCGAGGGGACACCTTC	CARSRDPPRGDTF
TRBV27	-	-	TRBJ1-6	TGTGCCAGCAGTTTAACGGAAGGGTCACCCCTCCACTTT	CASSLTEGSPLHF
TRBV4-1	TRBD1	once	TRBJ1-2	TGCGCCAGCAGCCAACAAGACAGGGGAGGCTACACCTTC	CASSQQDRGGYTF
TRBV6-5	-	-	TRBJ2-6	TGTGCCAGCAGTTACCCAACAGGGTCTGGGGCCAACGTCCTGACTTTC	CASSYPTGSGANVLTF
TRBV7-2	-	-	TRBJ2-1	TGTGCCAGCAGCCCCCAGCACGGGGTCGGACAGTACAATGAGCAGTTCTTC	CASSPQHGVGQYNEQFF
TRBV27	-	many	TRBJ2-7	TGTGCCAGCAGTAGGGCCGCGGGGTCCTACGAGCAGTACTTC	CASSRAAGSYEQYF
TRBV9	-	-	TRBJ2-3	TGTGCCAGCAGCGTAGCAGAGGGGTCAAGCACAGATACGCAGTATTTT	CASSVAEGSSTDTQYF
TRBV19	-	-	TRBJ1-2	TGTGCCAGTCGGACAGCCGGTATGGACGCTAACTATGGCTACACCTTC	CASRTAGMDANYGYTF
TRBV7-2	-	-	TRBJ2-4	TGTGCCAGCAGCAAAGACGGAGGCCCAGCCAAAAACATTCAGTACTTC	CASSKDGGPAKNIQYF
TRBV4-1	TRBD2	-	TRBJ2-1	TGCGCCAGCAGCCAGCCAACTAGCGGCAGTGGCAATGAGCAGTTCTTC	CASSQPTSGSGNEQFF
TRBV5-1	-	-	TRBJ1-4	TGCGCCAGCAGCTTGGTGCCAGGGGAGAGTGAAAAACTGTTTTTT	CASSLVPGESEKLFF
TRBV19	TRBD1	-	TRBJ1-2	TGTGCCAGTAGTCCGCAGGACAGGGTTGGCTATGGCTACACCTTC	CASSPQDRVGYGYTF
TRBV11-1	-	-	TRBJ1-4	TGTGCCAGCAGCTTCGGTCGTAATTTAAAACTGTTTTTT	CASSFGRNLKLFF
TRBV19	-	-	TRBJ1-1	TGTGCCAGTAGTTCCCACCGGACACAGATTATGAACACTGAAGCTTTCTTT	CASSSHRTQIMNTEAFF
TRBV10-3	TRBD2	-	TRBJ2-4	TGTGCCATCAAGGAGGGAGGGCCGACAAACATTCAGTACTTC	CAIKEGGPTNIQYF
TRBV4-1	-	-	TRBJ2-1	TGCGCCAGCAGCCAAGAGAGATACAATGAGCAGTTCTTC	CASSQERYNEQFF
TRBV5-6	TRBD1	-	TRBJ2-5	TGTGCCAGCAGCTTGGTAGGCAGGGGGAGTGAGACCCAGTACTTC	CASSLVGRGSETQYF
TRBV7-2	-	-	TRBJ2-3	TGTGCCAGCAGCTCTGACCGCGGGGATACGCAGTATTTT	CASSSDRGDTQYF
TRBV5-1	-	once	TRBJ2-3	TGCGCCAGCAGGCCAACCGGGACCAACACAGATACGCAGTATTTT	CASRPTGTNTDTQYF
TRBV27	-	-	TRBJ1-1	TGTGCCAGCAACGCCGGGACCTTGAACACTGAAGCTTTCTTT	CASNAGTLNTEAFF
TRBV5-6	-	-	TRBJ2-1	TGTGCCAGCAGCTTTCGGAGGGCCTCCTACAATGAGCAGTTCTTC	CASSFRRASYNEQFF
TRBV7-9	-	-	TRBJ2-7	TGTGCCAGCAGCCCCCCCGGGGTAGCGACCTCAATGTACGAGCAGTACTTC	CASSPPGVATSMYEQYF
TRBV18	TRBD1	-	TRBJ1-1	TGTGCCAGCTCAAAGACCGGGACAGGGACCACTGAAGCTTTCTTT	CASSKTGTGTTEAFF
TRBV5-6	-	-	TRBJ2-7	TGTGCCAGCAGCTCTTTTCAGGGTTACGAGCAGTACTTC	CASSSFQGYEQYF
TRBV10-3	-	-	TRBJ2-3	TGTGCCATCAGTGAAAACCCCTCGGATACGCAGTATTTT	CAISENPSDTQYF
TRBV5-6	-	many	TRBJ1-6	TGTGCCAGCAGCTTGTTTAAAGGGAATTCACCCCTCCACTTT	CASSLFKGNSPLHF